These 6 T cell receptor beta chains were sequenced from one sample in a study of blood T cell repertoires in COVID-19. Only in-frame clones appear in the TCRdb table, and some are missing; sequencing was by immunoSEQ multiplex PCR. The top ten hold 8.5% of the sample, which has 70,000 or so clones, about 90% seen once. Input material: peripheral blood. The origin of the receptors is a human donor in a cohort sampled during active COVID-19.

This rearrangement joins TRBV14 to TRBJ1-1; D call uncertain. V dropped 6 bases and J dropped 1 base, with 12 bases sitting between them. The CDR3 consists of 14 residues. Germline V gene sequence: CDR1 SGHDN, CDR2 FVKESK. The CDR3: CASSREGGNTEAFF. CDR3 nucleotides: TGTGCCAGCAGTCGGGAGGGAGGGAACACTGAAGCTTTCTTT.

This chain joins TRBV10-3 and TRBJ1-3; 7 nucleotides agree with TRBD1. Germline V gene sequence: CDR1 ENHRY, CDR2 SYGVKD. J was trimmed by 0 bases and V by 0 bases; bases with no gene match: 8. The CDR3 runs to 18 residues. In DNA form, the CDR3 reads TGTGCCATCAGTGAGTCGCTTATACAGGGGACCTCTGGAAACACCATATATTTT. Residues: CAISESLIQGTSGNTIYF.

This clone was seen just once. DNA for the CDR3: TGTGCCATCAGAGGGACTAGCCGTGAAAAACTGTTTTTT. Its translation: CAIRGTSREKLFF. This chain connects TRBV10-3 to TRBJ1-4; D may be TRBD1 (5 bases). V shed 6 bases and J shed 7 bases, with 12 bases lying between them. Germline V gene data show CDR1 as ENHRY and CDR2 as SYGVKD. This CDR3 comprises 13 residues.

The CDR3 loop is CASSSKTGLSGNTIYF. The CDR3 coding sequence is TGCGCCAGCAGCTCAAAGACAGGGCTCTCTGGAAACACCATATATTTT. V is TRBV5-1 and J is TRBJ1-3; 7 positions match TRBD1. The V gene's germline CDR1 is SGHRS and CDR2 YFSETQ. This CDR3 comprises 16 residues. With V trimmed by 3 bases and J by 0 bases, 6 bases remained unmatched.

The chain employs TRBV19 and TRBJ2-5; TRBD1 might be the D (5 bases). Deletions cut 1 base from V and 2 bases from J, with 11 bases between. In germline, CDR1 is LNHDA, CDR2 SQIVND (reference sequence). The CDR3 is made up of 15 amino acids. CDR3 nucleotide sequence: TGTGCCAGTAGTATAGTGGGGCCCCGACAAGAGACCCAGTACTTC. This codes for CASSIVGPRQETQYF.

J is TRBJ1-5 and V is TRBV5-5, with 11 bases identical to TRBD1. The germline V gene encodes CDR1 SGHKS and CDR2 YYEKEE (reference sequence). J was trimmed by 1 base and V by 2 bases; bases with no gene match: 5. This CDR3 region has 17 residues. CDR3: CASSFSGTGGSNQPQHF. CDR3 sequence (DNA): TGTGCCAGCAGCTTCTCCGGGACAGGGGGGAGCAATCAGCCCCAGCATTTT.